The clone carrying this T cell receptor beta chain was seen repeatedly, ten times or more. cDNA reverse transcribed from extracted RNA served as the sequencing template. Sequencing was performed with immunoSEQ multiplex PCR; in TCRdb, only in-frame clones are kept and a portion is missing. This sample has about 110,000 clones, with under 60% found just once. The CDR3 has 18 amino acids. Germline CDR1 reads SEHNR; CDR2 reads FQNEAQ (reference sequence). J was trimmed by 0 bases and V by 3 bases; bases with no gene match: 11. This sample stems from a study of CD8+ T cells in alopecia areata. The receptor's source is a human donor with alopecia areata. V is TRBV7-9 and J is TRBJ2-1; 7 nucleotides agree with TRBD2. The sequencing input was NKG2D-low CD8+ T cells sorted from blood. The CDR3 here is CASSLSGRGGSSYNEQFF. Here the CDR3 DNA reads TGTGCCAGCAGCTTGTCGGGGCGCGGCGGGAGCTCCTACAATGAGCAGTTCTTC.